Listed below are T cell receptor beta chains from one sample, sequenced in a study of blood T cell repertoires in COVID-19. Repertoires were generated with immunoSEQ multiplex PCR, while TCRdb's copy carries only in-frame clones and drops some. The sample shows 450,000 to 500,000 clones, 80% to 90% of them seen only once. Sequencing was performed on PBMCs or T cells enriched from blood (not recorded which). The origin of the receptors is a woman aged 60-70 years who had recovered from COVID-19. Each CDR3 is given with its conserved first and last residue. Each record gives: V gene, J gene, D gene, clone size, CDR3 protein, CDR3 DNA. The D gene is left open where the match is weak. The size field is filled for only some rows; it gives once, few, many or a size class.

TRBV5-5	TRBJ2-5	TRBD2	NA	CASSSLAGEGETQYF	TGTGCCAGCAGCTCACTAGCGGGGGAGGGAGAGACCCAGTACTTC
TRBV5-4	TRBJ1-2	TRBD1	NA	CASSLETGNDGYTF	TGTGCCAGCAGCTTGGAGACAGGGAATGATGGCTACACCTTC
TRBV2	TRBJ2-2	TRBD1	few	CASSARDRVTGELFF	TGTGCCAGCAGTGCTCGGGACAGGGTTACCGGGGAGCTGTTTTTT
TRBV6-5	TRBJ1-1	TRBD1	NA	CASSYLDRVAEAFF	TGTGCCAGCAGTTACCTGGACAGGGTGGCTGAAGCTTTCTTT
TRBV29-1	TRBJ2-3	TRBD2	NA	CSAPASGGTDTQYF	TGCAGCGCCCCTGCTAGCGGTGGCACAGATACGCAGTATTTT
TRBV12-3/TRBV12-4	TRBJ2-3	TRBD2	few	CASRRGSTDTQYF	TGTGCCAGCAGGCGGGGGAGCACAGATACGCAGTATTTT
TRBV6-5	TRBJ1-1	NA	NA	CASSQNDMDTEAFF	TGTGCCAGCAGCCAAAACGACATGGACACTGAAGCTTTCTTT
TRBV29-1	TRBJ2-1	TRBD1	NA	CSVADRTHYNEQFF	TGCAGCGTCGCGGACAGGACCCACTACAATGAGCAGTTCTTC
TRBV6-5	TRBJ1-6	NA	once	CASRYDRQGNSPLHF	TGTGCCAGCAGGTATGACCGTCAGGGAAACTCACCCCTCCACTTT
TRBV6-5	TRBJ2-6	NA	NA	CASSFISSGANVLTF	TGTGCCAGCTCCTTTATTAGCTCTGGGGCCAACGTCCTGACTTTC
TRBV2	TRBJ2-3	NA	NA	CASAVGQGTDTQYF	TGTGCCAGCGCCGTTGGGCAGGGAACAGATACGCAGTATTTT
TRBV11-3	TRBJ1-3	TRBD1	few	CASSDRGQGNTIYF	TGTGCCAGCAGCGACAGGGGGCAGGGAAACACCATATATTTT
TRBV6-5	TRBJ2-5	TRBD1	once	CASTRDSKRGETQYF	TGTGCCAGCACCCGGGACAGTAAAAGGGGAGAGACCCAGTACTTC
TRBV5-4	TRBJ2-1	TRBD2	NA	CASSLSLDSGGEQFF	TGTGCCAGCAGCTTGTCCCTCGACTCGGGGGGTGAGCAGTTCTTC
TRBV5-1	TRBJ2-3	TRBD1	NA	CASSTGQGRSNF	TGCGCCAGCAGCACAGGACAGGGCCGAAGCAATTTT
TRBV2	TRBJ2-7	NA	NA	CASSLQGSYEQYF	TGTGCCAGCAGTTTACAGGGTTCCTACGAGCAGTACTTC
TRBV11-2	TRBJ2-1	TRBD1	NA	CASSSSGTGYNEQFF	TGTGCCAGCAGCTCCTCCGGGACAGGGTACAATGAGCAGTTCTTC
TRBV2	TRBJ2-2	NA	NA	CASVRTGNTGELFF	TGTGCCAGCGTAAGAACAGGGAACACCGGGGAGCTGTTTTTT
TRBV19	TRBJ1-5	NA	NA	CASSIDLSNQPQHF	TGTGCCAGTAGTATAGATCTTAGCAATCAGCCCCAGCATTTT
TRBV18	TRBJ2-7	NA	NA	CASSPPTGEQYF	TGTGCCAGCTCACCACCAACAGGCGAGCAGTACTTC
TRBV3-1/TRBV3-2	TRBJ2-7	TRBD2	NA	CASRRTSGFEYEQYF	TGTGCCAGCAGACGAACTAGCGGGTTTGAATACGAGCAGTACTTC
TRBV5-4	TRBJ2-7	NA	few	CAVQGHGSSYEQYF	TGTGCCGTCCAGGGCCACGGGAGCTCCTACGAGCAGTACTTC
TRBV18	TRBJ1-6	TRBD1	once	CASTATRDRINSPLHF	TGTGCCAGCACCGCCACGAGGGACAGGATTAATTCACCCCTCCACTTT
TRBV24-1	TRBJ2-1	TRBD1	NA	CATSGPRTGGPEQFF	TGTGCCACCAGTGGTCCCCGAACAGGGGGCCCTGAGCAGTTCTTC